A single T cell receptor (beta chain) is shown here with its context. Antigen specificity is unknown. Between the trimmed V and J ends, which lost 5 bases and 5 bases, there was a span of 15 bases. The CDR3 is 14 amino acids. CDR1 and CDR2 from the germline V gene are LNHDA and SQIVND (reference sequence). The data were obtained in a study of OX40 agonist ivuxolimab in advanced cancers. Turning to the study itself: Patients received ivuxolimab, an agonistic anti-OX40 (CD134) antibody. Three dose-escalation patients had partial responses: one with hepatocellular carcinoma and two with cutaneous melanoma.

The table came from immunoSEQ multiplex PCR; TCRdb's copy has only in-frame clones and leaves some out. The sample shows more than 100,000 clones, about nine tenths of them seen only once. The study's findings and limits: Both CD4+ and CD8+ T cell populations in blood had undergone clonal expansion by week 6 at 0.1 to 3.0 mg/kg.

The sequence came from an adult with an advanced solid tumor such as melanoma, head and neck, liver or kidney cancer. Specimen: CD4+ or CD8+ T cells sorted from blood, collected in a trial of the OX40 agonist ivuxolimab. V and J are TRBV19 and TRBJ1-1; TRBD1 might be the D (6 bases). CDR3 region: CASSSTSGETEAFF. In DNA form, the CDR3 reads TGTGCCAGTAGTTCAACATCAGGGGAAACTGAAGCTTTCTTT. The variable domain in full, with the rest retrieved from reference TRBV19 and TRBJ1-1, is DGGITQSPKYLFRKEGQNVTLSCEQNLNHDAMYWYRQDPGQGLRLIYYSQIVNDFQKGDIAEGYSVSREKKESFPLTVTSAQKNPTAFYLCASSSTSGETEAFFGQGTRLTVV.